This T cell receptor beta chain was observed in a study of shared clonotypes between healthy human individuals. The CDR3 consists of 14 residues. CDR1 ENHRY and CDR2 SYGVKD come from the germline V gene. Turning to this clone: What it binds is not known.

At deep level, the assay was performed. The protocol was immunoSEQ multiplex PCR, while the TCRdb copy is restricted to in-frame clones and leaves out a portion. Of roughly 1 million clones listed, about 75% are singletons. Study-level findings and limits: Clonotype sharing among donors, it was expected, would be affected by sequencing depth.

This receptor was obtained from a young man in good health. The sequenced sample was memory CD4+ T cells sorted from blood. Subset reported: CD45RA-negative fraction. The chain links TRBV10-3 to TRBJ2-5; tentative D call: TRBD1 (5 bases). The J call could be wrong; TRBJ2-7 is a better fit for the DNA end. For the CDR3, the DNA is TGTGCCATCAGAGGGGCAGGCGATCCCTACGAGCAGTACTTC. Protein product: CAIRGAGDPYEQYF.